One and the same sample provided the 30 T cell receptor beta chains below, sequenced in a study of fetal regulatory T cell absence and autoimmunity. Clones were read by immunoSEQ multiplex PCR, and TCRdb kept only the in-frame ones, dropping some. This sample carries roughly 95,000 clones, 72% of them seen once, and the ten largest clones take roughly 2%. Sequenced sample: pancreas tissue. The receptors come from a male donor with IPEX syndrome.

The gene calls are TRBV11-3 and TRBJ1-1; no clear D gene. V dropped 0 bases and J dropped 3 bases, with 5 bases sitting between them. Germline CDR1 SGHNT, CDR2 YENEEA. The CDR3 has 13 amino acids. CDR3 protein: CASSLDQYTEAFF. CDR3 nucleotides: TGTGCCAGCAGCTTAGATCAGTACACTGAAGCTTTCTTT.

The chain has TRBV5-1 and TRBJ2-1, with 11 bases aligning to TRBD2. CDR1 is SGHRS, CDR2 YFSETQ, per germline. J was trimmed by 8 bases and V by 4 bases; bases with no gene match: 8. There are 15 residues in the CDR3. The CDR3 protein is CASSVTSGSRDEQFF. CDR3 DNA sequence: TGCGCCAGCAGCGTAACTAGCGGGAGCAGGGATGAGCAGTTCTTC.

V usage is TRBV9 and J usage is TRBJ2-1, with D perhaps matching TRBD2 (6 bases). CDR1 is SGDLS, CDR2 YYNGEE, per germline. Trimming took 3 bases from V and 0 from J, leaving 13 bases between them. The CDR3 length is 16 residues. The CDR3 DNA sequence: TGTGCCAGCAGCGGTAGCGGATGGAACTCCTACAATGAGCAGTTCTTC. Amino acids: CASSGSGWNSYNEQFF.

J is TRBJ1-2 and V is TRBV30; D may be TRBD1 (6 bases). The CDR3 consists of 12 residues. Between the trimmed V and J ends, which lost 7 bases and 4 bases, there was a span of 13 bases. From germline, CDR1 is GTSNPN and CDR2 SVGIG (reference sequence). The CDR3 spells CASTGTLYGYTF. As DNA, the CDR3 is TGTGCCTCGACCGGGACACTCTATGGCTACACCTTC.

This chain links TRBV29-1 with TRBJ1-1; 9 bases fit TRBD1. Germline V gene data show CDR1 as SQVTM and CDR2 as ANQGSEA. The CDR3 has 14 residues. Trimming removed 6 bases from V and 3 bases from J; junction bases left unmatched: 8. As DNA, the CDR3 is TGCAGCGTGCGGGACAGGGTGAGGGACACTGAAGCTTTCTTT. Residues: CSVRDRVRDTEAFF.

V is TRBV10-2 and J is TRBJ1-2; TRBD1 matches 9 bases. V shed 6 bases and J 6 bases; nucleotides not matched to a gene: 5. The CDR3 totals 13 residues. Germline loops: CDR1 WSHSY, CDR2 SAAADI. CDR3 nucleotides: TGCGCCAGCAGGACCGGGACAGGGCATGGCTACACCTTC. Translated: CASRTGTGHGYTF.

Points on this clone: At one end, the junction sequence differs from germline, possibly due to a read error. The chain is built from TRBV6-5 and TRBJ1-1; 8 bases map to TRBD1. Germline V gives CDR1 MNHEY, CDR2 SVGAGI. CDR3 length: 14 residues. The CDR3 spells CASSHRGGNIEAFF. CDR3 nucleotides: TGTGCCAGCAGTCACAGGGGGGGGAACATTGAAGCTTTCTTT.

For the CDR3, the DNA is TGTGCCAGTAGTCCGGACAGTAGGGCATATGGCTACACCTTC. This encodes CASSPDSRAYGYTF. The chain joins TRBV19 to TRBJ1-2; TRBD1 might be the D (6 bases). This CDR3 spans 14 amino acids. Between the trimmed V and J ends, which lost 5 bases and 5 bases, there was a span of 15 bases. Per the germline V gene, CDR1 is LNHDA and CDR2 is SQIVND (reference sequence).

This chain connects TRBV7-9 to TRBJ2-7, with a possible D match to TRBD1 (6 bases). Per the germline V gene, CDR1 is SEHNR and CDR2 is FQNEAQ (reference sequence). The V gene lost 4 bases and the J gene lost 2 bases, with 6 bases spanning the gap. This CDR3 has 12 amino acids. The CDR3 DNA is TGTGCCAGCAGCTGGGACACCTACGAGCAGTACTTC. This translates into CASSWDTYEQYF. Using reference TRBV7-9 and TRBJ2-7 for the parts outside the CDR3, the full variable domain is DTGVSQNPRHKITKRGQNVTFRCDPISEHNRLYWYRQTLGQGPEFLTYFQNEAQLEKSRLLSDRFSAERPKGSFSTLEIQRTEQGDSAMYLCASSWDTYEQYFGPGTRLTVT.

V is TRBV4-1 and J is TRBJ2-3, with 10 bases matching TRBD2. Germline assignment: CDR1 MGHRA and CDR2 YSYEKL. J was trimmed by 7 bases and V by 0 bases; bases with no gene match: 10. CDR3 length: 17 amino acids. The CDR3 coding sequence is TGCGCCAGCAGCCAAGAGAGCCTAGCGGGAGAATTGAATACGCAGTATTTT. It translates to CASSQESLAGELNTQYF.

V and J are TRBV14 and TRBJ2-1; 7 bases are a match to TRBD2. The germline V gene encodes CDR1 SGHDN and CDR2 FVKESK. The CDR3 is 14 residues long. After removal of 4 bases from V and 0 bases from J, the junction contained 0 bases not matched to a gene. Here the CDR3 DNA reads TGTGCCAGCAGCCGGGGGGGCTCCTACAATGAGCAGTTCTTC. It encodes CASSRGGSYNEQFF.

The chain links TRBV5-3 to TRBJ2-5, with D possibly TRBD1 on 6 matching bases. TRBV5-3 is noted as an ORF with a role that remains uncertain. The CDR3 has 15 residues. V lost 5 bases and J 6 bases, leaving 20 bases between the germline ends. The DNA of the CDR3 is TGTGCCAGAAGGCAGGGACATAGGAGTCTACAGACCCAGTACTTC. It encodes CARRQGHRSLQTQYF.

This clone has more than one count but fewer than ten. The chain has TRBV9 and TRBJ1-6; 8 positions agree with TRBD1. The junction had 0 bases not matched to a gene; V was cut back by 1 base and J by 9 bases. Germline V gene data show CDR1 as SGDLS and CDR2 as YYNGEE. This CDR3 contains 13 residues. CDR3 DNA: TGTGCCAGCAGCGTACAGGGGGCTTCACCCCTCCACTTT. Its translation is CASSVQGASPLHF.

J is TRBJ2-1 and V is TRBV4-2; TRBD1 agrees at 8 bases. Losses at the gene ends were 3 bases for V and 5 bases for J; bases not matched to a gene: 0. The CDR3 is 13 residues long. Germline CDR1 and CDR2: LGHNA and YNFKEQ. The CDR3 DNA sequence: TGTGCCAGCAGCCAGGACAGGGACAATGAGCAGTTCTTC. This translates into CASSQDRDNEQFF.

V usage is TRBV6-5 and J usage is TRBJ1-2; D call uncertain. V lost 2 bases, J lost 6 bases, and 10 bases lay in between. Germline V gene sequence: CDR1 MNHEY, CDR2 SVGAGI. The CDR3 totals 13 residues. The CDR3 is CASSYVGDDGYTF. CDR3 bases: TGTGCCAGCAGTTACGTTGGGGATGATGGCTACACCTTC.

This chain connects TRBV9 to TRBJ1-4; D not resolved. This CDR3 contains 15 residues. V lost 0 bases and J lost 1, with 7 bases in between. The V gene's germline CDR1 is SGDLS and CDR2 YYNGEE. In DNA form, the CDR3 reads TGTGCCAGCAGCGTAGAGGGAAGAACTAATGAAAAACTGTTTTTT. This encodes CASSVEGRTNEKLFF. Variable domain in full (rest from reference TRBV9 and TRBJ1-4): DSGVTQTPKHLITATGQRVTLRCSPRSGDLSVYWYQQSLDQGLQFLIQYYNGEERAKGNILERFSAQQFPDLHSELNLSSLELGDSALYFCASSVEGRTNEKLFFGSGTQLSVL.

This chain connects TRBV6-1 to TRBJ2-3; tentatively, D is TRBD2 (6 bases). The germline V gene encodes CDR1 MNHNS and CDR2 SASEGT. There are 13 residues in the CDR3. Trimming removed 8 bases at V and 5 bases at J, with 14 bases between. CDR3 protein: CASCLVGGDTQYF. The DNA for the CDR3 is TGTGCCAGCTGTTTGGTGGGGGGAGATACGCAGTATTTT.

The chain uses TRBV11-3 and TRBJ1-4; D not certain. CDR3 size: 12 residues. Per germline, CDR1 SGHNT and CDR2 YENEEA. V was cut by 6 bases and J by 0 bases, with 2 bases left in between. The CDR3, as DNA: TGTGCCAGCAGTGCAACTAATGAAAAACTGTTTTTT. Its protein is CASSATNEKLFF.

Here the CDR3 DNA reads TGTGCCAGCAGCTCCGGGACAGGGGCTTACGAGCAGTACTTC. This encodes CASSSGTGAYEQYF. The chain carries TRBV5-6 and TRBJ2-7, with 10 nucleotides matching TRBD1. Germline V gene sequence: CDR1 SGHDT, CDR2 YYEEEE. V gave up 3 bases and J gave up 4 bases; unmatched junction bases: 4. The CDR3 is 14 residues long.

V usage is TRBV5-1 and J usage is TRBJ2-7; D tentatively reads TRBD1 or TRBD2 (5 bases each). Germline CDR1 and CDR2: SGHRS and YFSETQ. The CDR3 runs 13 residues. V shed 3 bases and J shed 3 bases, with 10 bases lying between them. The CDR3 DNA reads TGCGCCAGCAGCTGGGACGGATTCTACGAGCAGTACTTC. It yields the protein CASSWDGFYEQYF.

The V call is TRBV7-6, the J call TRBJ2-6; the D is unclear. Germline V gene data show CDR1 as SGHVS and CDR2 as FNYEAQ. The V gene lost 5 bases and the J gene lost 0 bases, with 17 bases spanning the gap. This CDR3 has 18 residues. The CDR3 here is CASSPRLGPISGANVLTF. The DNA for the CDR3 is TGTGCCAGCAGCCCCCGTCTCGGACCTATCTCTGGGGCCAACGTCCTGACTTTC.

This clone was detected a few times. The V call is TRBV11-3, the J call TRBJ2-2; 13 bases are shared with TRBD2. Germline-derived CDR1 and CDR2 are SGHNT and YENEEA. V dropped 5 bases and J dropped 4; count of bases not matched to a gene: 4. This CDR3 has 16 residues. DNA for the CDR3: TGTGCCAGCAGCCTTACTAGCGGGAGGGCCACCGGGGAGCTGTTTTTT. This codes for CASSLTSGRATGELFF.

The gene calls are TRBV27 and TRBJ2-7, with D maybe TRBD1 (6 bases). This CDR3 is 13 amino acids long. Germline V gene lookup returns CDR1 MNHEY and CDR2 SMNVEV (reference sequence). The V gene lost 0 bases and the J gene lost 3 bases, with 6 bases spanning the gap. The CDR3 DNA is TGTGCCAGCAGTTTATCAGGGGGCTACGAGCAGTACTTC. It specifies CASSLSGGYEQYF.

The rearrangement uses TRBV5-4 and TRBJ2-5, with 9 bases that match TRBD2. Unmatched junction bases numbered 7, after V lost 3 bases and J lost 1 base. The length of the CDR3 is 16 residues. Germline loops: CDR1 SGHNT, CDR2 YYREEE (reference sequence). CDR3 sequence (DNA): TGTGCCAGCAGCTCGCCCCTGGGACTAGCCCAAGAGACCCAGTACTTC. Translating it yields CASSSPLGLAQETQYF.

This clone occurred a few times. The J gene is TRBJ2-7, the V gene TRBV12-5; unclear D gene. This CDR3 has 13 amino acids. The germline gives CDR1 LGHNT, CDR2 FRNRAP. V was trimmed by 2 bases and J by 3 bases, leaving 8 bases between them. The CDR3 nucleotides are TGTGCTAGTGGTTTGTGTTCATTCTACGAGCAGTACTTC. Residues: CASGLCSFYEQYF.

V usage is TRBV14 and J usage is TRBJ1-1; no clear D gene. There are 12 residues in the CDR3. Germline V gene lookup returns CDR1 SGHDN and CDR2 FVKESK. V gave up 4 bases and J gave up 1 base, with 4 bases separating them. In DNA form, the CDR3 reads TGTGCCAGCAGCCCCCAGAACACTGAAGCTTTCTTT. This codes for CASSPQNTEAFF.

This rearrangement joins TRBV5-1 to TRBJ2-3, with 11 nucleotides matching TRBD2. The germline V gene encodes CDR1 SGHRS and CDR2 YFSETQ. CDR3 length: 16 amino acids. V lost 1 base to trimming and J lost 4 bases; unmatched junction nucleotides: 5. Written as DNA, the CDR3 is TGCGCCAGCAGCTTGACCGGACTAGCGGGCGCAGATACGCAGTATTTT. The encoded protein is CASSLTGLAGADTQYF. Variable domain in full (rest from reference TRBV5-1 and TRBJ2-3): KAGVTQTPRYLIKTRGQQVTLSCSPISGHRSVSWYQQTPGQGLQFLFEYFSETQRNKGNFPGRFSGRQFSNSRSEMNVSTLELGDSALYLCASSLTGLAGADTQYFGPGTRLTVL.

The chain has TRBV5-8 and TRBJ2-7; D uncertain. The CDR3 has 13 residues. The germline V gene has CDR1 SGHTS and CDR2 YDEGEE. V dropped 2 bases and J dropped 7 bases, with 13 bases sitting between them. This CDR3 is CASSLYSWVEQYF. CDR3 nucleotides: TGTGCCAGCAGCTTATATTCTTGGGTAGAGCAGTACTTC.

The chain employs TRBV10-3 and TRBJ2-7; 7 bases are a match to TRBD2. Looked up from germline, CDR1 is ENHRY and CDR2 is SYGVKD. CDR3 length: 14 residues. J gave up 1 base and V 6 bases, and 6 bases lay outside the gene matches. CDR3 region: CAIRPGAGSYEQYF. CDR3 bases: TGTGCCATCAGGCCGGGAGCGGGGTCCTACGAGCAGTACTTC.

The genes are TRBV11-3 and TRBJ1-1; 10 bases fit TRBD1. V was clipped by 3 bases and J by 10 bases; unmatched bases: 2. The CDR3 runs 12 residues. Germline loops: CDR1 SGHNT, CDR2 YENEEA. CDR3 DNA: TGTGCCAGCAGCTTCCGGGACAGGGGAGCTTTCTTT. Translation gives CASSFRDRGAFF. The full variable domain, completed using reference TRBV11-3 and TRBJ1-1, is EAGVVQSPRYKIIEKKQPVAFWCNPISGHNTLYWYLQNLGQGPELLIRYENEEAVDDSQLPKDRFSAERLKGVDSTLKIQPAELGDSAVYLCASSFRDRGAFFGQGTRLTVV.